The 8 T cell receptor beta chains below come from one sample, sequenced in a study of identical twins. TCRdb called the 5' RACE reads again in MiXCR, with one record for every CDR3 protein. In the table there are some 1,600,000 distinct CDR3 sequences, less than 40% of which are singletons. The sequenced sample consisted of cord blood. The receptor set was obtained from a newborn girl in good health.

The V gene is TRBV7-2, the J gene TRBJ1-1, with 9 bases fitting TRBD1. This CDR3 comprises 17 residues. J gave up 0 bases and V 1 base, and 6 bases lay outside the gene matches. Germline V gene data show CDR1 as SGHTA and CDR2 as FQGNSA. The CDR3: CASSLGTGGVMNTEAFF. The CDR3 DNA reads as TGTGCCAGCAGCTTAGGAACAGGGGGCGTGATGAACACTGAAGCTTTCTTT.

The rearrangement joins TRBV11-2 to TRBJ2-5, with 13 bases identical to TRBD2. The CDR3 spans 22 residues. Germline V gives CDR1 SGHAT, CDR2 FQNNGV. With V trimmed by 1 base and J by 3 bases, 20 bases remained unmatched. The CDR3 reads CASSLVAFTSGGAWRIEETQYF. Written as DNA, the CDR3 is TGTGCCAGCAGCTTAGTAGCCTTCACTAGCGGGGGGGCCTGGAGGATAGAAGAGACCCAGTACTTC.

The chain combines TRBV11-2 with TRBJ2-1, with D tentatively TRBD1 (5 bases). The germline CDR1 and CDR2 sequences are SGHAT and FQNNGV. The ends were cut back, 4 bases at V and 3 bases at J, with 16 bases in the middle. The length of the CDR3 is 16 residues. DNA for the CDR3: TGTGCCAGCAGCTCAGTCTTATGGGGCGACTACAATGAGCAGTTCTTC. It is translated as CASSSVLWGDYNEQFF. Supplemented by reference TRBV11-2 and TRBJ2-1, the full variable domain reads EAGVAQSPRYKIIEKRQSVAFWCNPISGHATLYWYQQILGQGPKLLIQFQNNGVVDDSQLPKDRFSAERLKGVDSTLKIQPAKLEDSAVYLCASSSVLWGDYNEQFFGPGTRLTVL.

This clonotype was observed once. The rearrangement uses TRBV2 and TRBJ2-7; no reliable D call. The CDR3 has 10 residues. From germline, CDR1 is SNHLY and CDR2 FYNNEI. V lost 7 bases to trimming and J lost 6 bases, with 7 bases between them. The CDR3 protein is CASTRFEQYF. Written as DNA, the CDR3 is TGTGCCAGCACGAGATTCGAGCAGTACTTC.

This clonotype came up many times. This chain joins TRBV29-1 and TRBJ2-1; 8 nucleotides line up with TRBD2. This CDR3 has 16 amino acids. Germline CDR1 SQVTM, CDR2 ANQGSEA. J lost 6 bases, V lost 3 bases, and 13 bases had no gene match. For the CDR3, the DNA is TGCAGCGTTGATGGATCGGGGCTAGCGGGCGGCAATGAGCAGTTCTTC. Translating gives CSVDGSGLAGGNEQFF.

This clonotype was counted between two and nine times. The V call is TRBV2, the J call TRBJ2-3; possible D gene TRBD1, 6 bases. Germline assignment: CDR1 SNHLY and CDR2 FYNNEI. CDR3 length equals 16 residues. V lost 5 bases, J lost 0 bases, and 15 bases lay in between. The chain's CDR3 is CASSWGGGASTDTQYF. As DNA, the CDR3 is TGTGCCAGCAGTTGGGGTGGGGGCGCCAGCACAGATACGCAGTATTTT.

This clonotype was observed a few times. The CDR3 bases are TGCGCCAGCAGTGTCGGGATCTACTATGGCTACACCTTC. Protein product: CASSVGIYYGYTF. The V and J genes are TRBV10-1 and TRBJ1-2; D is unclear. The V gene lost 4 bases and the J gene lost 3 bases, with 9 bases spanning the gap. CDR3 length equals 13 residues. CDR1 is WNHNN, CDR2 SYGVQD, per germline (reference sequence).

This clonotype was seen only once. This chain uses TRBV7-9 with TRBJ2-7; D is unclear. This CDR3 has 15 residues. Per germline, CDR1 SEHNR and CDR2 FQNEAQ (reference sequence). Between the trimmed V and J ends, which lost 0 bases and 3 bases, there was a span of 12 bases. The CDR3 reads CASSLAPSGYYEQYF. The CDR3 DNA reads TGTGCCAGCAGCTTAGCGCCTTCGGGCTACTACGAGCAGTACTTC.